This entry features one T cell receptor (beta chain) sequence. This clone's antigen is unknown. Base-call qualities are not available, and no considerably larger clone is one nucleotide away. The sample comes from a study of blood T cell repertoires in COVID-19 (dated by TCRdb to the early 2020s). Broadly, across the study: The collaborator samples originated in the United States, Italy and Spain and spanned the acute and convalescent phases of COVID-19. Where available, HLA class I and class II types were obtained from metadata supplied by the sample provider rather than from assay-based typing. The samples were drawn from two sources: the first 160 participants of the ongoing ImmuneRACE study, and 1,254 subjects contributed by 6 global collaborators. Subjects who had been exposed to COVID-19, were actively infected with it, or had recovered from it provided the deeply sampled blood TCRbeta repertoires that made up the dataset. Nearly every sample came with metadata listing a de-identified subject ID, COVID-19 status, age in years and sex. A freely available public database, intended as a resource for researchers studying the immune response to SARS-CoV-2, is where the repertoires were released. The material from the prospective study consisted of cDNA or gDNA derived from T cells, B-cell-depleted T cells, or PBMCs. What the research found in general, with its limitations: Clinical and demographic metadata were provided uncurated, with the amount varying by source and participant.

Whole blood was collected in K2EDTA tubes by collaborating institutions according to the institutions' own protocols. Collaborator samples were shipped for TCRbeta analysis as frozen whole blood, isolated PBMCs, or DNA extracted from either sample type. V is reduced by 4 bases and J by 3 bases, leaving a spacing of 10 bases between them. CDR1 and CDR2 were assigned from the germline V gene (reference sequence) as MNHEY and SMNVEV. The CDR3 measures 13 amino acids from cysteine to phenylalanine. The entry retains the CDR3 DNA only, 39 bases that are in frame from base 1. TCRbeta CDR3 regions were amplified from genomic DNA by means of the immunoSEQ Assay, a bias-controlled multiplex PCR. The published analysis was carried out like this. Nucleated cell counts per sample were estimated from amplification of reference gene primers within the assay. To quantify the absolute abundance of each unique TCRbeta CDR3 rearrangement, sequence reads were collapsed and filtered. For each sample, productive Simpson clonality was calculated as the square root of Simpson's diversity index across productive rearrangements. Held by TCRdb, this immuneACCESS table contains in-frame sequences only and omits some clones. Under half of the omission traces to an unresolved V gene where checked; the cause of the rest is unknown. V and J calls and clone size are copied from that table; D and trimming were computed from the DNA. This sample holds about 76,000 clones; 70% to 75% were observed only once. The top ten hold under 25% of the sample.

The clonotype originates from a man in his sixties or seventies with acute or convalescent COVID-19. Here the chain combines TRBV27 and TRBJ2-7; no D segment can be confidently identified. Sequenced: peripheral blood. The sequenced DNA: TGTGCCAGCAGTTACACAGAGAACTACGAGCAGTACTTC. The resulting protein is CASSYTENYEQYF.